Below are 2 T cell receptor beta chains sequenced from a single sample in a study of T cell responses to AZD1222 COVID-19 vaccine (dated by TCRdb to the early 2020s). Library generation was performed with the immunoSEQ multiplex PCR assay. The table comes from immuneACCESS by way of TCRdb, which keeps in-frame sequences with V and J called. Part of the clones is missing from these tables; in studies checked, under half for an unresolved V gene and the rest for unknown reasons. Recorded for this sample are 100,000 to 120,000 clones; about nine tenths of them occurred a single time. The ten largest account for more than 2% of the sample. What this sample's time point label stands for: about 28 days (+/-7) after the second vaccine dose. The specimen comprised peripheral blood, sampled 28 days after the second AZD1222 dose. The receptors stem from an adult who received the AZD1222 COVID-19 vaccine.

The rearrangement joins TRBV6-2 or TRBV6-3 to TRBJ2-7; TRBD2 aligns across 11 bases. Trimming took 5 bases from V and 3 from J; bases not matched to a gene: 9. There are 16 residues in the CDR3. From germline, CDR1 is MNHEY and CDR2 SVGEGT. The CDR3 spells CASSPAVAGGDYEQYF. The CDR3 DNA sequence: TGTGCCAGCAGTCCAGCCGTAGCGGGGGGGGACTACGAGCAGTACTTC.

V gene TRBV6-5 combines with J gene TRBJ1-5, with 7 bases lining up with TRBD1. V gave up 6 bases and J gave up 7 bases; unmatched junction bases: 6. Germline V lookup: CDR1 MNHEY, CDR2 SVGAGI. The CDR3 is made up of 13 amino acids. The CDR3 sequence: CASRRQGSQPQHF. CDR3 nucleotide sequence: TGTGCCAGCAGACGACAGGGAAGCCAGCCCCAGCATTTT.